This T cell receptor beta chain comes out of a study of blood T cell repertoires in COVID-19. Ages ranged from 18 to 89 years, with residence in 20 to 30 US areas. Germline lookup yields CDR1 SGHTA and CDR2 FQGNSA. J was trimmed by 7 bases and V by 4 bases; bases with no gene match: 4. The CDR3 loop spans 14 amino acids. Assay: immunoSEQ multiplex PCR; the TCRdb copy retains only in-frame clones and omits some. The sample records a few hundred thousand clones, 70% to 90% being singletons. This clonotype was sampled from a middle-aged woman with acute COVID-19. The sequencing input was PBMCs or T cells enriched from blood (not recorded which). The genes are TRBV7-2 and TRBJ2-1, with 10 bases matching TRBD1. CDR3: CASSYGTGDNEQFF. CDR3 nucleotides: TGTGCCAGCAGCTATGGGACAGGGGATAATGAGCAGTTCTTC.